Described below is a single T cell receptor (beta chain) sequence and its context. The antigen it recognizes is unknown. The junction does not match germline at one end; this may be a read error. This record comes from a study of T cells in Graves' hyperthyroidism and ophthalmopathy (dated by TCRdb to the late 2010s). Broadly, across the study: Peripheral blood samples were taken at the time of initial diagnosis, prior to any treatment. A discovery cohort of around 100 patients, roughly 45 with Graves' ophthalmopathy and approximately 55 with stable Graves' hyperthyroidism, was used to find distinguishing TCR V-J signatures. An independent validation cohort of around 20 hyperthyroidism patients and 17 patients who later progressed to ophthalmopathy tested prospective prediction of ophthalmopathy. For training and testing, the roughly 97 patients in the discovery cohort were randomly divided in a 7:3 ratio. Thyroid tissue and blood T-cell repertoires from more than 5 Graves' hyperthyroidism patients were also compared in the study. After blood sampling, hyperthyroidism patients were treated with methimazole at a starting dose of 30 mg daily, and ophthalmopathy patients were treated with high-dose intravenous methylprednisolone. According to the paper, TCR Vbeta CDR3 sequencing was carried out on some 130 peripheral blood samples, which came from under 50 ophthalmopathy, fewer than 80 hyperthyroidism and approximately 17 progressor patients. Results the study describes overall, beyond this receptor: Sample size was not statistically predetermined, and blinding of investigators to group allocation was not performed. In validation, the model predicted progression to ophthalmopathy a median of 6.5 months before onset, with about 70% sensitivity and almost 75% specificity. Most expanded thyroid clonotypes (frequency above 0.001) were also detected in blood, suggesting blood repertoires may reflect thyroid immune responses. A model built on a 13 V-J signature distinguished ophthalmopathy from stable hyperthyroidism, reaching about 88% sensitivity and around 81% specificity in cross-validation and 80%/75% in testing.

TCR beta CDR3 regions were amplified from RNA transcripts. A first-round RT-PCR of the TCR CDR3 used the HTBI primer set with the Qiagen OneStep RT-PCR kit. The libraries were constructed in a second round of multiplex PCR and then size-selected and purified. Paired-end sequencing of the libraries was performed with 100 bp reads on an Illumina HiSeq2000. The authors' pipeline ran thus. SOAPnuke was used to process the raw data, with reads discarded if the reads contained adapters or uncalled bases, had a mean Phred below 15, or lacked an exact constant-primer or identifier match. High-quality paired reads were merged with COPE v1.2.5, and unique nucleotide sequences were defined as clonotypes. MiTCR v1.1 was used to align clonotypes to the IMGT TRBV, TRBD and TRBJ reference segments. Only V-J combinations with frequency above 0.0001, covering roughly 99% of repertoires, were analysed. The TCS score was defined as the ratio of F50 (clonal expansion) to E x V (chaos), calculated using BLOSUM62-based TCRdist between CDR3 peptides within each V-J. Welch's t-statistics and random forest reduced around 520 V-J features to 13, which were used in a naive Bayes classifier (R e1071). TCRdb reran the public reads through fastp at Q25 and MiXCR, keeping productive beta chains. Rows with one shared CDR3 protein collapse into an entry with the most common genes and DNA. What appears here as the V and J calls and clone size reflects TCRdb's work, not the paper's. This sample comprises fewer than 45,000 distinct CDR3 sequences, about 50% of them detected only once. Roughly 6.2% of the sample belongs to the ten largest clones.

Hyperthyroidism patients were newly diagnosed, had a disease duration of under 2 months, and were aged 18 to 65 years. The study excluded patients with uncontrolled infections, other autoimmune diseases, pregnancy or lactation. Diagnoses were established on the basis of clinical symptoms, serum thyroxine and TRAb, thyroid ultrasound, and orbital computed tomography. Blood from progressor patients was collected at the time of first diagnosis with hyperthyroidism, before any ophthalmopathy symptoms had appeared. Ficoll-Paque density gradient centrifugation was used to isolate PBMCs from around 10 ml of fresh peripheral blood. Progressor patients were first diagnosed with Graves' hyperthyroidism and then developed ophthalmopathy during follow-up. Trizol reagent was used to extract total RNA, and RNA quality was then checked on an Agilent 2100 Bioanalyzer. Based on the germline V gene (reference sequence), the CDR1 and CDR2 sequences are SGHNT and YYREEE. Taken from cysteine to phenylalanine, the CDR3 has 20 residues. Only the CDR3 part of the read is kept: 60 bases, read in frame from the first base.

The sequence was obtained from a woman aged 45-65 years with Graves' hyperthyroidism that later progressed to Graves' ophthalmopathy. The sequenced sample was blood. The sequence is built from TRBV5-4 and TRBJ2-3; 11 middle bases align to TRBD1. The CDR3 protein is CASSSLRTGGLILRSDTHYF. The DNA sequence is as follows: TGTGCCAGCAGCTCCCTCCGGACAGGGGGCTTGATACTTCGCTCAGATACGCACTATTTT.